This T cell receptor (beta chain) derives from a study of blood T cells in healthy people across ages (dated by TCRdb to the mid-2010s). For the study in its entirety: Template switching captured roughly one uniquely barcoded TCR beta cDNA molecule per two T cells in model experiments. To track age-related changes in TCR beta repertoire diversity, the study relied on deep sequencing normalized with unique cDNA molecular identifiers. Donors were grouped into four age groups: young (average roughly 17 years), middle-aged (39), aged (roughly 67) and long-lived (82). Donors of different ages were randomly distributed across sequencing lanes to avoid experimental bias. Using the same blood draw, the study looked at two additional independent replicas of 1 million unique cDNA reads for two donors, one aged 18 to 30 and the other aged 80 or older. Results and caveats for the whole study, not just this receptor: Observed TCR beta diversity per million T cells fell roughly linearly with age, and a significant reduction was already apparent by age roughly 40. Estimates of total diversity based on one million sequenced T cells were considered lower bounds and underestimates. There was a strong correlation between observed TCR beta diversity and the percentage of naive T cells measured by flow cytometry. Because donor CMV infection status was unknown, age-related changes in expanded clonotypes were potentially confounded. Compared with the aged group, more naive CD4+ T cells, fewer expanded clones and increased TCR diversity were shown by the long-lived group, suggesting age selection. Conclusive comparison of naive and antigen-experienced compartments was prevented by the profiling of bulk unsorted PBMCs.

Concerning this clonotype itself: The antigen this receptor binds is unknown. Base qualities are not provided; no much larger clone lies one nucleotide away.

The library was obtained by 5' RACE. Sequencing instrument: Illumina HiSeq 2500. The second PCR ran for about 6 to 12 cycles and used a J-beta primer mix along with a sample-barcoded 5' primer. A template-switch 5' adaptor carrying 12 random nucleotides introduced a unique molecular identifier onto each TCR beta cDNA molecule. Each sample yielded at least 2.5 million CDR3-containing paired-end reads. First-strand cDNA was synthesized from all RNA with the Mint cDNA synthesis kit, primed by a TRBC-specific oligonucleotide. Following uracil-DNA glycosylase treatment, all cDNA underwent a first 18-cycle PCR with the universal primers M1SS and BC2_uni_R. The source study handled its data this way. For normalization, 1 million high-quality reads, each with a distinct molecular identifier, were randomly selected from each sample. Instead of being binned into consensus sequences, reads that shared molecular identifiers were thrown out. CDR3 identification, clonotype clustering and error correction used MiTCR with a Q25 quality threshold and the strictest error-elimination algorithm. A nonparametric unseen species model with Euler transformation was used to estimate a lower bound on total TCR beta diversity. The public reads were run again by TCRdb, first through fastp at Q25 and then through MiXCR, and only productive beta chains were kept. Duplicate CDR3 protein sequences are folded into a single record with the most common DNA and genes. V and J calls and clone size were set by TCRdb, not the authors. The sample table shows 1.5 million to 2 million distinct CDR3 sequences, and about 28% are seen once. Over 7% of the sample is taken by the ten largest.

The approximately 39 donors, aged about 6 to 95 years, were systemically healthy Caucasian individuals from Russia. Around 10 milliliters of peripheral blood were collected from each donor into EDTA-treated Vacutainer tubes. Ficoll-Paque density-gradient centrifugation was used to isolate PBMCs, with at least 6.5 million per sample. Total RNA was extracted from PBMCs with Trizol reagent, with at least 6 micrograms obtained per sample. For every donor, an aliquot of PBMCs went through flow cytometry to measure the percentages of naive CD45RAhigh/CD27high T cells. Inclusive of the bounding cysteine and phenylalanine, the CDR3 is 13 residues long. Kept here is only the CDR3 DNA, which spans 39 bases and is read in frame from base 1. For CDR1 and CDR2, the germline V gene lists SGHTA and FQGNSA. The germline ends are 11 bases apart after V is trimmed by 5 bases and J by 3 bases.

Sequenced: blood. The chain uses TRBV7-2 and TRBJ2-7, with the D gene not confidently named. This clonotype was sampled from a woman in her twenties or thirties in good health. The CDR3: CASSRTDNYEQYF. In nucleotides, the sequence is TGTGCCAGCAGCCGCACAGACAACTACGAGCAGTACTTC.